Each of the 3 T cell receptor beta chains below was sequenced from the same sample in a study of CD8 T cells in ankylosing spondylitis. These receptors' targets are unknown. The study, taken as a whole, reports: Typical of ankylosing spondylitis blood, it appeared, was a TCR beta motif of under 10 highly homologous variants.

TCRdb reprocessed the 5' RACE reads with MiXCR, giving one entry per CDR3 protein. This sample has a few hundred thousand distinct CDR3 sequences, with less than 10% found just once. The sample comprised blood, either unsorted or a sorted T cell fraction (not recorded which). These receptor sequences come from a male donor with ankylosing spondylitis.

This clonotype showed up just a few times. The genes are TRBV20-1 and TRBJ1-5; D is perhaps TRBD1 (5 bases). The CDR3 is 15 amino acids. Germline CDR1 reads DFQATT; CDR2 reads SNEGSKA (reference sequence). V gave up 3 bases and J gave up 11 bases, with 23 bases separating them. As DNA, the CDR3 is TGCAGTGCTAGGCGGCGGCAGGGCTGGGTTCCAGCCCAGCATTTT. Encoded protein: CSARRRQGWVPAQHF.

V and J are TRBV5-1 and TRBJ1-1, with a tentative D call TRBD1 (5 bases). Trimming left V 5 bases short and J 1 base short, with 9 bases between. The V gene's germline CDR1 is SGHRS and CDR2 YFSETQ. The CDR3 extends over 13 amino acids. The CDR3: CASRLQGNTEAFF. The CDR3 nucleotides read TGCGCCAGCAGACTTCAGGGGAACACTGAAGCTTTCTTT.

Regarding this clonotype: A much larger clonotype is one base distant, so this may be a read error. This chain connects TRBV20-1 to TRBJ2-1; D gene uncertain. The germline V and J ends were trimmed by 0 bases and 9 bases, with 12 bases remaining between them. Looked up from germline, CDR1 is DFQATT and CDR2 is SNEGSKA (reference sequence). This CDR3 region has 13 residues. Here the CDR3 reads CSARDSRFSEQFF. The CDR3 DNA is TGCAGTGCTAGAGATTCCCGCTTCAGTGAGCAGTTCTTC.